These 9 T cell receptor beta chains came from one sample sequenced in a study of OX40 agonist ivuxolimab in advanced cancers. Repertoires were generated with immunoSEQ multiplex PCR, while TCRdb's copy carries only in-frame clones and drops some. Of 90,000 to 100,000 clones in the sample, about 85% are singletons; the top ten hold about 0.82%. The source was CD4+ or CD8+ T cells sorted from blood, collected in a trial of the OX40 agonist ivuxolimab. These TCRs come from an adult with an advanced solid tumor such as melanoma, head and neck, liver or kidney cancer.

The J gene is TRBJ2-3, the V gene TRBV19; no clear D. The CDR3 totals 15 residues. Germline-derived CDR1 and CDR2 are LNHDA and SQIVND (reference sequence). V lost 1 base to trimming and J lost 6 bases, with 14 bases between them. The chain's CDR3 is CASSIGRGFRDTQYF. The CDR3 bases are TGTGCCAGTAGTATAGGGAGAGGATTCCGGGATACGCAGTATTTT.

The chain employs TRBV12-5 and TRBJ1-1, with D possibly TRBD1 on 5 matching bases. Trimming stripped 8 bases from V and 2 bases from J, with 18 bases between. This CDR3 has 15 residues. Germline V gene lookup returns CDR1 LGHNT and CDR2 FRNRAP. The CDR3 is CASSQGINVNTEAFF. CDR3 in DNA: TGTGCTAGTTCGCAGGGAATAAACGTCAACACTGAAGCTTTCTTT.

The chain recombines TRBV18 with TRBJ2-1; 7 bases are a match to TRBD2. J was trimmed by 3 bases and V by 2 bases; bases with no gene match: 1. CDR3 length equals 14 residues. Germline loops: CDR1 KGHSH, CDR2 LQKENI. This chain's CDR3 is CASSPGTNYNEQFF. The CDR3 DNA follows: TGTGCCAGCTCACCAGGGACTAACTACAATGAGCAGTTCTTC.

Worth noting for this clone: Other nucleotide sequences from this sample produce the same CDR3. The rearrangement joins TRBV6-6 to TRBJ2-1; no clear D gene. The length of the CDR3 is 15 residues. V dropped 0 bases and J dropped 4 bases, with 10 bases sitting between them. Germline CDR1 is MNHNY and CDR2 is SVGAGI (reference sequence). CDR3 nucleotide sequence: TGTGCCAGCAGTTACTCGGCCGGAGTGTACAATGAGCAGTTCTTC. It codes for CASSYSAGVYNEQFF.

This chain links TRBV5-1 with TRBJ1-1; 8 bases are a match to TRBD1. CDR1 and CDR2 (germline): SGHRS, YFSETQ. The CDR3 is made up of 14 amino acids. Trimming took 4 bases from V and 5 from J; bases not matched to a gene: 7. CDR3 sequence reads: CASSGTGFVTEAFF. CDR3 DNA: TGCGCCAGCAGCGGGACAGGCTTTGTGACTGAAGCTTTCTTT.

In this sample, this clone turned up once. Here the CDR3 reads CASSEIGGYTF. CDR3 nucleotides: TGTGCCAGCAGCGAGATCGGAGGCTACACCTTC. The rearrangement links TRBV28 to TRBJ1-2; the D is unclear. Trimming pared 6 bases from V and 8 bases from J, leaving 10 bases between. From germline, CDR1 is MDHEN and CDR2 SYDVKM. There are 11 residues in the CDR3.

As for this clone: This sample includes further DNA sequences coding for the same CDR3. The chain joins TRBV18 to TRBJ2-3; no firm D call. CDR3 size: 13 residues. The V gene lost 1 base and the J gene lost 1 base, with 3 bases spanning the gap. From germline, CDR1 is KGHSH and CDR2 LQKENI. CDR3 nucleotide sequence: TGTGCCAGCTCACCACGGGGCACAGATACGCAGTATTTT. This translates into CASSPRGTDTQYF.

The chain uses TRBV5-6 and TRBJ2-7; no definite D call. CDR1 and CDR2 from the germline V gene are SGHDT and YYEEEE. The length of the CDR3 is 14 residues. V shed 7 bases and J shed 7 bases, with 21 bases lying between them. CDR3 sequence reads: CASSRAGFAWEQYF. The DNA for the CDR3 is TGTGCCAGCTCCCGAGCCGGCTTTGCCTGGGAGCAGTACTTC.

This chain uses TRBV19 with TRBJ1-2; no firm D call. V gave up 7 bases and J gave up 3 bases, with 18 bases separating them. CDR1 and CDR2 (germline): LNHDA, SQIVND (reference sequence). The CDR3 runs 15 residues. CDR3 sequence reads: CASTSPLRADYGYTF. In nucleotides, the CDR3 is TGTGCCAGTACCTCACCCCTGAGGGCTGACTATGGCTACACCTTC.